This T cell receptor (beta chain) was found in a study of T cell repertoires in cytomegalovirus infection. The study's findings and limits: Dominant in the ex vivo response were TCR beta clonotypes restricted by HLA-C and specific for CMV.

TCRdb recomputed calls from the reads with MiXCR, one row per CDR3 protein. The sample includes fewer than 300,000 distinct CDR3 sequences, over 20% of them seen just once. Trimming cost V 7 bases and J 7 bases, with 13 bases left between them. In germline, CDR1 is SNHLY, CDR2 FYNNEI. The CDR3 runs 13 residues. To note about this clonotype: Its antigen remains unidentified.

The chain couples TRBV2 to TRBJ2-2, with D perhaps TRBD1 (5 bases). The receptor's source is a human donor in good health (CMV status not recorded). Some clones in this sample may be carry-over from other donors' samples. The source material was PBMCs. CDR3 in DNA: TGTGCCAGCACCCTGGAAACAGGCGGGGAGCTGTTTTTT. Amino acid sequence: CASTLETGGELFF.